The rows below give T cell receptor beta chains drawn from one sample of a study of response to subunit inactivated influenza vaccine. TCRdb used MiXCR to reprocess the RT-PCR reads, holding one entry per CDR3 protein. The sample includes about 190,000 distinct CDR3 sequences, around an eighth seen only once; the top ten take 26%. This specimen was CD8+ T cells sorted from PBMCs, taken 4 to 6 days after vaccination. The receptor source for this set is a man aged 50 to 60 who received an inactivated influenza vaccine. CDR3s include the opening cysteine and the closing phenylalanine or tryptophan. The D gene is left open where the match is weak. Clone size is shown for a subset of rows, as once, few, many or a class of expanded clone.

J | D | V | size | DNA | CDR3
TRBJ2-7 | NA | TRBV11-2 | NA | TGTGCCAGCAGCTTATGGAAGGGTCAAAACGAGCAGTACTTC | CASSLWKGQNEQYF
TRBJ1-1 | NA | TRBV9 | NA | TGTGCCAGCAGCGCCTCCGGGGCTGGTTTGAACACTGAAGCTTTCTTT | CASSASGAGLNTEAFF
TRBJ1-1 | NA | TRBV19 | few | TGTGCCAGTAGTGTTGGGGCAGGAATTATGAACACTGAAGCTTTCTTT | CASSVGAGIMNTEAFF
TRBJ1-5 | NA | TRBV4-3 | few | TGCGCCAGCAGCCAAGATTTGAGGGGCAGGGGACAGCCCCAGCATTTT | CASSQDLRGRGQPQHF
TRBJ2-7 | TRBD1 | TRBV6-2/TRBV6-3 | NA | TGTGCCAGCAGAGGAGGGACAGGGTTAAGCTCCTACGAGCAGTACTTC | CASRGGTGLSSYEQYF
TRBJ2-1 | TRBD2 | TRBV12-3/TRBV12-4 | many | TGTGCCAGCAGTTTCGCTAGCGGGGCTTACAATGAGCAGTTCTTC | CASSFASGAYNEQFF
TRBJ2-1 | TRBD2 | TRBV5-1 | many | TGCGCCAGCAGCTGGCCTAGGGCTAGCGGGGGCTCCTACAATGAGCAGTTCTTC | CASSWPRASGGSYNEQFF
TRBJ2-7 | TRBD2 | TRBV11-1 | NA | TGTGCCAGCAGCACGGGACTAAACTACGAGCAGTACTTC | CASSTGLNYEQYF
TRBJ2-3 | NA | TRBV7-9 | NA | TGTGCCAGCAGCCCCCGTCGAGATACGCAGTATTTT | CASSPRRDTQYF
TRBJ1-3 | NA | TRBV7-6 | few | TGTGCCAGCAGCTTAGAGGAGGGCTCTGGAAACACCATATATTTT | CASSLEEGSGNTIYF
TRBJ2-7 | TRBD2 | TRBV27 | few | TGTGCCAGCAGTGGGAGCGGGAGTGCTCTTTACGAGCAGTACTTC | CASSGSGSALYEQYF
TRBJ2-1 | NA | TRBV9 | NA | TGTGCCAGCAGCGCCCCCGCGTGGAATGAGCAGTTCTTC | CASSAPAWNEQFF
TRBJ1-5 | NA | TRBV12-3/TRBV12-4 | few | TGTGCCAGCAGTTTATGGACGGTGACTTGGCCCCAGCATTTT | CASSLWTVTWPQHF
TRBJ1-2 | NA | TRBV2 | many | TGTGCCAGCAGTGAGACAGTAACCAACTATGGCTACACCTTC | CASSETVTNYGYTF
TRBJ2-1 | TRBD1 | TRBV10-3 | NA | TGTGCCATCAGTGAGATAGGACAGGGGGAGAATGAGCAGTTCTTC | CAISEIGQGENEQFF
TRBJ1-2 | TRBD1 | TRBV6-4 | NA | TGTGCCAGCAGTGACGGGACAGGGTTGTACGGCTACACCTTC | CASSDGTGLYGYTF
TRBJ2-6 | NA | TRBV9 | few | TGTGCCAGCAGCCTTAACGCCAACTCTGGGGCCAACGTCCTGACTTTC | CASSLNANSGANVLTF
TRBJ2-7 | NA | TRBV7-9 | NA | TGTGCCAGCAGCCCCCCCCGAAATTACGAGCAGTACTTC | CASSPPRNYEQYF
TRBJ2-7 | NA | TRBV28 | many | TGTGCCAGCAGTTTCTATTCCGGGCCCTCCTACGAGCAGTACTTC | CASSFYSGPSYEQYF
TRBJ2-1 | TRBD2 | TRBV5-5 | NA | TGTGCCAGCTTCAATCCCGGGACTAGCTTATCGAATGAGCAGTTCTTC | CASFNPGTSLSNEQFF
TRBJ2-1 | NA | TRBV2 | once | TGTGCCAGCAGTGGATCCCAGAGCGGGCAAGGCAATGAGCAGTTCTTC | CASSGSQSGQGNEQFF
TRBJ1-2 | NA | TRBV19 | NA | TGTGCCAGTATGTACCAGGCAGATAACTATGGCTACACCTTC | CASMYQADNYGYTF